A selection of T cell receptor beta chains follows, all from one sample in a study of CD8+CD57+ T cells in acquired aplastic anemia. Via MiXCR, TCRdb re-called the reads, giving one row per CDR3 protein. Among around 200,000 distinct CDR3 sequences listed, under 65% were seen once. What was sequenced was sorted CD4+, CD8+, or CD8+CD57+ T cells (not recorded which) from PBMCs. Receptors originate from a human donor in good health. CDR3s include the opening cysteine and the closing phenylalanine or tryptophan. A D gene is named only where the DNA matches it firmly. Rows give clone size only sometimes, using once, few, many, or a class for an expanded clone.

clone_size: many
j_call: TRBJ2-1
d_call: .
v_call: TRBV28
cdr3_nt: TGTGCCAGCAGTTTAGAGAAGTACAATGAGCAGTTCTTC
cdr3_aa: CASSLEKYNEQFF

clone_size: .
j_call: TRBJ1-2
d_call: TRBD1
v_call: TRBV24-1
cdr3_nt: TGTGCCACCAGTGACAGGACAGGCCTTGGCTATGGCTACACCTTC
cdr3_aa: CATSDRTGLGYGYTF

clone_size: .
j_call: TRBJ1-6
d_call: TRBD1
v_call: TRBV7-8
cdr3_nt: TGTGCCAGCAGCTTAGAACAAGGACAGGGTAATTCACCCCTCCACTTT
cdr3_aa: CASSLEQGQGNSPLHF

clone_size: .
j_call: TRBJ1-2
d_call: .
v_call: TRBV12-3/TRBV12-4
cdr3_nt: TGTGCCAGCAGTGGTACTAACTATGGCTACACCTTC
cdr3_aa: CASSGTNYGYTF

clone_size: many
j_call: TRBJ2-7
d_call: TRBD2
v_call: TRBV7-2
cdr3_nt: TGTGCCAGCAGCCCGACTAGCGGTACCGGCTACGAGCAGTACTTC
cdr3_aa: CASSPTSGTGYEQYF

clone_size: .
j_call: TRBJ2-3
d_call: .
v_call: TRBV10-3
cdr3_nt: TGTGCCATCAGTGGGATGGGGAACACAGATACGCAGTATTTT
cdr3_aa: CAISGMGNTDTQYF

clone_size: once
j_call: TRBJ2-5
d_call: .
v_call: TRBV10-3
cdr3_nt: TGTGCCATCAGACTGACTAGTCAAGAGACCCAGTACTTC
cdr3_aa: CAIRLTSQETQYF

clone_size: .
j_call: TRBJ2-7
d_call: .
v_call: TRBV7-7
cdr3_nt: TGTGCCAGCAGTCGAGGGACGGTCTACGAGCAGTACTTC
cdr3_aa: CASSRGTVYEQYF

clone_size: .
j_call: TRBJ2-2
d_call: .
v_call: TRBV7-2
cdr3_nt: TGTGCCAGCAGACACGGGACACCGAACACCGGGGAGCTGTTTTTT
cdr3_aa: CASRHGTPNTGELFF

clone_size: .
j_call: TRBJ2-5
d_call: .
v_call: TRBV10-3
cdr3_nt: TGTGCCATCAGTGAGTCATCGGCGGGAGAGACCCAGTACTTC
cdr3_aa: CAISESSAGETQYF

clone_size: many
j_call: TRBJ1-5
d_call: .
v_call: TRBV19
cdr3_nt: TGTGCCAGTATCACCCCAGGGCGCCCCCAGCATTTT
cdr3_aa: CASITPGRPQHF

clone_size: .
j_call: TRBJ1-4
d_call: .
v_call: TRBV10-3
cdr3_nt: TGTGCCATCAGCGCTCAGCGGCAGGGTGAAAAACTGTTTTTT
cdr3_aa: CAISAQRQGEKLFF

clone_size: .
j_call: TRBJ1-3
d_call: .
v_call: TRBV19
cdr3_nt: TGTGCCAGTAGTATACACAGACTCAAGGTTGGAAACACCATATATTTT
cdr3_aa: CASSIHRLKVGNTIYF

clone_size: many
j_call: TRBJ2-7
d_call: .
v_call: TRBV14
cdr3_nt: TGTGCCAGCAGCCTGACATCGGATCTTTCCTACGAGCAGTACTTC
cdr3_aa: CASSLTSDLSYEQYF

clone_size: .
j_call: TRBJ2-1
d_call: .
v_call: TRBV25-1
cdr3_nt: TGTGCCAGCAGCCCCTTATACGGGTACAATGAGCAGTTCTTC
cdr3_aa: CASSPLYGYNEQFF

clone_size: many
j_call: TRBJ2-7
d_call: .
v_call: TRBV6-5
cdr3_nt: TGTGCCAGCAGTTACGGGACGGGAGAGCAGTACTTC
cdr3_aa: CASSYGTGEQYF

clone_size: .
j_call: TRBJ2-1
d_call: TRBD2
v_call: TRBV5-1
cdr3_nt: TGCGCCAGCAGCCCCGGACTAGCGGGGGGCCGTCCGGGGAATGAGCAGTTCTTC
cdr3_aa: CASSPGLAGGRPGNEQFF